Listed here are 13 T cell receptor beta chains from one sample, sequenced in a study of metastatic and nonmetastatic thyroid tumors. Via MiXCR, TCRdb re-called the PCR reads. The sample has about 22,000 clones; approximately 14% are singletons. All patients were untreated before thyroid surgery. The sample was tumor tissue. The receptors derive from a female donor with papillary thyroid cancer or a benign thyroid nodule (not recorded which). Some clones in this sample may be carry-over from other donors' samples.

As regards this clone: A much larger clone differs by one base, so this may be a read error. V and J are TRBV5-6 and TRBJ2-3; D may correspond to TRBD1 or TRBD2 (5 bases each). This CDR3 comprises 14 residues. CDR1 and CDR2 from the germline V gene are SGHDT and YYEEEE. V gave up 4 bases and J gave up 1 base, with 10 bases separating them. CDR3 region: CASSLGARTDTQYF. DNA for the CDR3: TGTGCCAGCAGCCTCGGGGCACGCACAGATACGCAGTATTTT.

The gene calls are TRBV9 and TRBJ2-3; the D is unclear. The CDR3 has 13 amino acids. CDR1 and CDR2 from the germline V gene are SGDLS and YYNGEE. V was pared by 0 bases and J by 4 bases, with 6 bases between. This CDR3 reads CASSVVPPDTQYF. The CDR3 DNA follows: TGTGCCAGCAGCGTAGTCCCCCCAGATACGCAGTATTTT.

This clone appeared many times. J is TRBJ1-2 and V is TRBV6-1; no firm D call. CDR1 and CDR2 from the germline V gene are MNHNS and SASEGT. The CDR3 totals 11 residues. V was shortened by 5 bases and J by 8 bases, with 9 bases between the two germline ends. The CDR3 sequence: CASSSQGGYTF. The CDR3 coding sequence is TGTGCCAGCAGTAGCCAAGGAGGCTACACCTTC.

Many counts were recorded for this clone. The chain combines TRBV4-2 with TRBJ1-2; TRBD1 might be the D (6 bases). Trimming left V 2 bases short and J 6 bases short, with 22 bases between. Looked up from germline, CDR1 is LGHNA and CDR2 is YNFKEQ. This CDR3 comprises 17 residues. The CDR3 DNA reads as TGTGCCAGCAGCCAACGGCTTGGGGGGGGCGCGGTGGATGGCTACACCTTC. Its protein product is CASSQRLGGGAVDGYTF.

This clone is medium-sized in the sample. The chain joins TRBV7-9 to TRBJ2-1; 9 nucleotides line up with TRBD1. This CDR3 is built from 15 residues. The V and J ends lost 4 bases and 2 bases, in that order; junction bases with no gene match: 3. Germline-derived CDR1 and CDR2 are SEHNR and FQNEAQ (reference sequence). The CDR3 nucleotides read TGTGCCAGCAGCTCAGGACAGGGGCCCTACAATGAGCAGTTCTTC. Protein: CASSSGQGPYNEQFF.

This clone occurred many times. The same CDR3 arises from other DNA sequences in this sample as well. The gene calls are TRBV20-1 and TRBJ2-1, with unresolved D. The germline V gene encodes CDR1 DFQATT and CDR2 SNEGSKA (reference sequence). V was pared by 3 bases and J by 5 bases, with 5 bases between. CDR3 length: 11 amino acids. The CDR3 DNA reads as TGCAGTGCTAGTATAGACAATGAGCAGTTCTTC. Its protein product is CSASIDNEQFF.

The sample holds many counts of this clone. The genes are TRBV20-1 and TRBJ2-7; D call uncertain. The germline CDR1 and CDR2 sequences are DFQATT and SNEGSKA (reference sequence). The V gene lost 3 bases and the J gene lost 0 bases, with 12 bases spanning the gap. The length of the CDR3 is 14 residues. CDR3: CSASPEATSYEQYF. The CDR3 DNA reads as TGCAGTGCTAGTCCGGAAGCGACCTCCTACGAGCAGTACTTC.

This clone was observed many times. V usage is TRBV3-1 and J usage is TRBJ2-1; 7 nucleotides line up with TRBD1. Trimming took 0 bases from V and 4 from J; bases not matched to a gene: 6. CDR1 LGHDT and CDR2 YNNKEL come from the germline V gene (reference sequence). The CDR3 is 16 amino acids. Here the CDR3 DNA reads TGTGCCAGCAGCCAAGACCTTCGACAGGGATACAATGAGCAGTTCTTC. Encoded protein: CASSQDLRQGYNEQFF.

This clone was observed many times. The chain joins TRBV10-1 to TRBJ2-7; 7 positions match TRBD1. V shed 8 bases and J 2 bases; nucleotides not matched to a gene: 9. Germline V lookup: CDR1 WNHNN, CDR2 SYGVQD (reference sequence). The CDR3 covers 14 residues. DNA for the CDR3: TGCGCCAGCTCGTCTAGGACAGGCCCCTACGAGCAGTACTTC. Amino acids: CASSSRTGPYEQYF.

This clone appeared many times. J is TRBJ2-3 and V is TRBV5-1; no clear D. Trimming stripped 0 bases from V and 0 bases from J, with 8 bases between. The germline V gene has CDR1 SGHRS and CDR2 YFSETQ. The CDR3 covers 15 residues. CDR3 nucleotides: TGCGCCAGCAGCTTGGGGTTTTTGAGCACAGATACGCAGTATTTT. Its translation is CASSLGFLSTDTQYF. The whole variable domain, remainder taken from reference TRBV5-1 and TRBJ2-3, is KAGVTQTPRYLIKTRGQQVTLSCSPISGHRSVSWYQQTPGQGLQFLFEYFSETQRNKGNFPGRFSGRQFSNSRSEMNVSTLELGDSALYLCASSLGFLSTDTQYFGPGTRLTVL.

The table lists this clone with many counts. This chain's CDR3 is CASSPQDRGWDNEKLFF. The CDR3 nucleotides are TGTGCCAGCAGCCCCCAGGACAGGGGCTGGGATAATGAAAAACTGTTTTTT. The chain couples TRBV9 to TRBJ1-4, with 9 nucleotides matching TRBD1. Germline-derived CDR1 and CDR2 are SGDLS and YYNGEE. Trimming took 4 bases from V and 4 from J; bases not matched to a gene: 11. The CDR3 sequence is 17 residues long.

For this clone: This may be a read error: a much more frequent sequence differs by one nucleotide. The chain recombines TRBV3-1 with TRBJ2-5; TRBD2 agrees at 12 bases. CDR3 length equals 16 residues. In germline, CDR1 is LGHDT, CDR2 YNNKEL (reference sequence). CDR3 region: CASSLGLAGTQETQHF. CDR3 DNA: TGTGCCAGCAGCCTTGGACTAGCGGGAACTCAAGAGACCCAGCACTTC.

The table lists this clone with a count of one. This chain links TRBV7-2 with TRBJ1-2, with D possibly being TRBD1 (6 bases). The CDR3 runs to 20 residues. Germline loops: CDR1 SGHTA, CDR2 FQGNSA. With 6 bases removed from V and 0 bases from J, the gap between germline ends came to 29 bases. In DNA form, the CDR3 reads TGTGCCAGCAGACCTACTTTGGAAGGGTACAGGGCCGTTACTAACTATGGCTACACCTTC. The encoded protein is CASRPTLEGYRAVTNYGYTF.